This T cell receptor beta chain comes out of a study of blood T cell repertoires in COVID-19. About the research overall: Donors in the United States, Italy and Spain gave samples during acute or convalescent COVID-19. From T cells, B-cell-depleted T cells, or PBMCs came the material, which was cDNA or gDNA.

V was clipped by 5 bases and J by 0 bases; unmatched bases: 3. Germline V gene data show CDR1 as MNHEY and CDR2 as SVGAGI. There are 15 residues in the CDR3. In the original analysis: Nucleated cell number was recorded as an estimate derived from reference gene primer amplification. This table comes from immunoSEQ multiplex PCR, and its TCRdb copy is limited to in-frame clones, with some not included. The V and J calls and the clone size are those of that table, but D and trimming were determined from the DNA. The data show 140,000 to 150,000 clones, about nine tenths seen once. The receptor was derived from a human donor in a cohort sampled during active COVID-19. Sample: peripheral blood. This chain links TRBV6-5 with TRBJ2-1, with 8 bases identical to TRBD2. DNA of the CDR3: TGTGCCAGCAGTCCTCGGGGGGGCTCCTACAATGAGCAGTTCTTC. Amino acid sequence: CASSPRGGSYNEQFF.